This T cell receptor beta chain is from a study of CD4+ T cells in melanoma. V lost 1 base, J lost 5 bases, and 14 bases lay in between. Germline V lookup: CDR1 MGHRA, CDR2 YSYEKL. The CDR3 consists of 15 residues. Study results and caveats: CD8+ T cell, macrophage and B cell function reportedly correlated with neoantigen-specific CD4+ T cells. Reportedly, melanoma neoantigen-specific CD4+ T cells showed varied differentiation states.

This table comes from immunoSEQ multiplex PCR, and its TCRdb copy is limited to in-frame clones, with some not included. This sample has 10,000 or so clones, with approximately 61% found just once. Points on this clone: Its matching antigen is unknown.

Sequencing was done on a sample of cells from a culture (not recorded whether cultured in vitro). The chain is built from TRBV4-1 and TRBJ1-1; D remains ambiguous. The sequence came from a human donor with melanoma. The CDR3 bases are TGCGCCAGCAGCCAAGGAGTTCAGGACGGGACTGAAGCTTTCTTT. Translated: CASSQGVQDGTEAFF.